This T cell receptor beta chain was profiled in a study of control samples from healthy donors and cancer patients (dated by TCRdb to the early 2020s). The CDR3, cysteine through phenylalanine, is 11 amino acids long. Only the CDR3 part of the read is kept: 33 bases, read in frame from the first base. V loses 2 bases of germline sequence and J loses 2 bases, and the interval between the two ends is 1 base. CDR1 and CDR2 were assigned from the germline V gene as MNHEY and SVGEGT. Only a few counts were recorded for this clone. It has no known antigen specificity. The input lacks base qualities; no much larger clone sits a single base away. Library method: the immunoSEQ multiplex PCR assay. Sourced from immuneACCESS, this table was stored by TCRdb with only in-frame sequences that have V and J called. A share of the clones is absent; for the studies checked, an unresolved V gene accounts for under half, and the remainder has no known explanation. A total of about 410,000 clones appear in this sample, around 90% of them only once. Just under 6.5% of the sample comes from the top ten.

The sequence joins TRBV6-2 or TRBV6-3 to TRBJ2-7, with an unclear D gene assignment. The source of this sequence is a man aged 35 to 55 with head and neck cancer. The sequencing input was PBMCs. The DNA sequence is given as TGTGCCAGCAGTTACACCTACGAGCAGTACTTC. Its amino acids are CASSYTYEQYF.